One sample yielded the 11 T cell receptor beta chains listed below, sequenced in a study of blood T cell repertoires in COVID-19. Only in-frame clones appear in the TCRdb table, and some are missing; sequencing was by immunoSEQ multiplex PCR. The sample has 150,000 to 200,000 clones; roughly 81% are singletons. What was sequenced was peripheral blood. The receptors originated from a man aged 40-55 years who had recovered from COVID-19.

The V call is TRBV9, the J call TRBJ2-2; maybe TRBD2 (6 bases). The CDR3 is made up of 14 amino acids. V lost 2 bases to trimming and J lost 7 bases, with 12 bases between them. Germline assignment: CDR1 SGDLS and CDR2 YYNGEE. As DNA, the CDR3 is TGTGCCAGCAGCGTGCGGGGCGAGAACGGGGAGCTGTTTTTT. This translates into CASSVRGENGELFF.

The chain couples TRBV27 to TRBJ2-5, with 7 bases that match TRBD2. Looked up from germline, CDR1 is MNHEY and CDR2 is SMNVEV (reference sequence). The CDR3 is 15 amino acids. With V trimmed by 3 bases and J by 4 bases, 8 bases remained unmatched. The CDR3 coding sequence is TGTGCCAGCAGTTTTGGGGTCCCGGGAGGAGAGACCCAGTACTTC. It is translated as CASSFGVPGGETQYF.

The chain carries TRBV6-4 and TRBJ2-7; TRBD1 matches 9 bases. V shed 4 bases and J 1 base; nucleotides not matched to a gene: 2. The CDR3 spans 14 residues. Germline V CDR1 and CDR2: MRHNA, SNTAGT. The CDR3 DNA is TGTGCCAGCAGTGTTGGACAGGGGTCCTACGAGCAGTACTTC. Its translation: CASSVGQGSYEQYF.

This rearrangement joins TRBV4-1 to TRBJ1-2; D not certain. The CDR3 sequence is 16 residues long. The germline V and J ends were trimmed by 1 base and 4 bases, with 16 bases remaining between them. Per germline, CDR1 MGHRA and CDR2 YSYEKL. The CDR3 DNA reads as TGCGCCAGCAGCCAAGGCTCGGTGAGTCCTTTCTATGGCTACACCTTC. Encoded protein: CASSQGSVSPFYGYTF.

The rearrangement joins TRBV10-3 to TRBJ2-5, with 10 bases matching TRBD1. The V and J ends lost 7 bases and 5 bases, in that order; junction bases with no gene match: 7. The CDR3 extends over 14 amino acids. Germline V gene sequence: CDR1 ENHRY, CDR2 SYGVKD. CDR3 sequence: CAINGQGGRETQYF. CDR3 bases: TGTGCCATCAACGGACAGGGGGGAAGGGAGACCCAGTACTTC.

V usage is TRBV28 and J usage is TRBJ2-7, with 10 bases fitting TRBD1. The trim removed 7 bases at V and 13 bases at J, leaving 16 bases unmatched. CDR3 length: 14 amino acids. Germline assignment: CDR1 MDHEN and CDR2 SYDVKM. CDR3: CASKPGTGAASIYF. CDR3 nucleotides: TGTGCCAGCAAACCTGGGACAGGGGCAGCTTCGATATACTTC.

This clone has a handful of counts. V and J are TRBV7-2 and TRBJ1-5, with D possibly being TRBD1 (6 bases). CDR3 length: 15 residues. V gave up 1 base and J gave up 4 bases, with 11 bases separating them. Looked up from germline, CDR1 is SGHTA and CDR2 is FQGNSA. CDR3 bases: TGTGCCAGCAGCTTAGACAGGGTAGGAAATCAGCCCCAGCATTTT. Amino acids: CASSLDRVGNQPQHF.

In its sample, this clone was seen once. The chain has TRBV24-1 and TRBJ2-5; TRBD1 matches 8 bases. J was trimmed by 2 bases and V by 3 bases; bases with no gene match: 4. CDR3 length: 15 amino acids. CDR1 is KGHDR and CDR2 is SFDVKD in the germline V gene. Here the CDR3 reads CATSDPGTGQETQYF. The CDR3 DNA follows: TGTGCCACCAGTGATCCAGGGACAGGTCAAGAGACCCAGTACTTC.

The genes are TRBV2 and TRBJ2-1, with D perhaps TRBD2 (7 bases). V lost 9 bases and J lost 2, with 17 bases in between. The CDR3 loop spans 15 amino acids. Germline V gene lookup returns CDR1 SNHLY and CDR2 FYNNEI. CDR3 DNA sequence: TGTGCCAGTGGGGGGGCTCCAGGGGCCTACAATGAGCAGTTCTTC. This sequence encodes CASGGAPGAYNEQFF.

The chain joins TRBV7-2 to TRBJ1-2, with unresolved D. The length of the CDR3 is 16 residues. The germline V gene has CDR1 SGHTA and CDR2 FQGNSA. Trimming took off 4 bases at V and 1 base at J, with 16 bases between the two ends. The CDR3 nucleotides are TGTGCCAGCAGCTCCGAACCCAGTCGGGGTAACTATGGCTACACCTTC. Translated: CASSSEPSRGNYGYTF.

The V call is TRBV7-2, the J call TRBJ1-3; no firm D call. Trimming took 5 bases from V and 2 from J, leaving 10 bases between them. This CDR3 contains 14 residues. Germline V gene sequence: CDR1 SGHTA, CDR2 FQGNSA. DNA for the CDR3: TGTGCCAGCAGCCTCCAGGTCGCTGGAAACACCATATATTTT. Amino acids: CASSLQVAGNTIYF.